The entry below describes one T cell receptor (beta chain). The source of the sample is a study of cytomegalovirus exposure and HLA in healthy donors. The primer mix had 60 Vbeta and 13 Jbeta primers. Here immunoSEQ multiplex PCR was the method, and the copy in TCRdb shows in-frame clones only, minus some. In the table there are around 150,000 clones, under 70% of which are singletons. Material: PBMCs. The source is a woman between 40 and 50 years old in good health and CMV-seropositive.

The CDR3 protein is CASSQPTELGNSPLHF. The CDR3 coding sequence is TGCGCCAGCAGTCAACCGACAGAGCTGGGAAATTCACCCCTCCACTTT. The genes are TRBV23-1 and TRBJ1-6; D possibly corresponds to TRBD1 (5 bases). TRBV23-1 is classed as an ORF, of uncertain function. V was clipped by 2 bases and J by 7 bases, with 15 bases between them. CDR3 length: 16 residues.